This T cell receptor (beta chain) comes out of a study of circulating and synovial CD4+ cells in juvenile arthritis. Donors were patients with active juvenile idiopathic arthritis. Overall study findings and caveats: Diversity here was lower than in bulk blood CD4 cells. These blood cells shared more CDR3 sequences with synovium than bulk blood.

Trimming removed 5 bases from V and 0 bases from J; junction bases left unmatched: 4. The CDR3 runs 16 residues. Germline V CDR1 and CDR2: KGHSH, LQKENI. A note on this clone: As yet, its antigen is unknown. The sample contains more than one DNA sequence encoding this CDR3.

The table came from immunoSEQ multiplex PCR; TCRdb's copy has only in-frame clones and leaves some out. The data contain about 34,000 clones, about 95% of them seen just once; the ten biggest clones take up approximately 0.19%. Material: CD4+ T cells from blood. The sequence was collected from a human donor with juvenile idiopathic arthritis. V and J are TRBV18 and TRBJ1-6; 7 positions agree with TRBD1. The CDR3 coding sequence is TGTGCCAGCTCAACGACAGGGAGCTCCTATAATTCACCCCTCCACTTT. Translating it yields CASSTTGSSYNSPLHF.